The 27 T cell receptor beta chains in this list originate from one sample, sequenced in a study of OX40 agonist ivuxolimab in advanced cancers. The assay was immunoSEQ multiplex PCR, and TCRdb's table has in-frame clones only and misses some. The data hold roughly 100,000 clones, with over 75% observed a single time. Sequenced material: CD4+ or CD8+ T cells sorted from blood, taken in a trial of the OX40 agonist ivuxolimab. The origin of the receptors is an adult with an advanced solid tumor such as melanoma, head and neck, liver or kidney cancer.

This rearrangement joins TRBV5-1 to TRBJ2-7; 7 nucleotides line up with TRBD1. The length of the CDR3 is 15 residues. The V gene end was trimmed by 1 base and the J gene end by 3 bases; junction bases not matched to a gene: 7. From germline, CDR1 is SGHRS and CDR2 YFSETQ. This chain's CDR3 is CASSLRQGEGYEQYF. DNA for the CDR3: TGCGCCAGCAGCTTGAGACAGGGTGAAGGCTACGAGCAGTACTTC.

This clone was recorded a few times. V is TRBV30 and J is TRBJ2-7; 9 bases are a match to TRBD2. CDR1 GTSNPN and CDR2 SVGIG come from the germline V gene (reference sequence). The CDR3 runs 19 residues. The ends lost 1 base at V and 0 bases at J; junction bases unmatched: 16. The CDR3 DNA is TGTGCCTGGAGTGCGAGAATGGGGGCCGGTAGCGGGAGCTCCTACGAGCAGTACTTC. It codes for CAWSARMGAGSGSSYEQYF. Complete variable domain (other parts from reference TRBV30 and TRBJ2-7): SQTIHQWPATLVQPVGSPLSLECTVEGTSNPNLYWYRQAAGRGLQLLFYSVGIGQISSEVPQNLSASRPQDRQFILSSKKLLLSDSGFYLCAWSARMGAGSGSSYEQYFGPGTRLTVT.

This clone was recorded once. The chain couples TRBV7-8 to TRBJ2-3, with TRBD2 identical over 13 bases. Per the germline V gene, CDR1 is SGHVS and CDR2 is FQNEAQ. The CDR3 spans 14 residues. The V segment lost 6 bases and the J segment 5 bases; nucleotides outside the gene matches: 2. The CDR3 is CASRRTSGRDTQYF. CDR3 nucleotide sequence: TGTGCCAGCAGAAGGACTAGCGGGAGAGATACGCAGTATTTT.

The chain joins TRBV11-2 to TRBJ2-7; 7 nucleotides line up with TRBD2. The CDR3 has 17 amino acids. Germline CDR1 is SGHAT and CDR2 is FQNNGV. After removal of 3 bases from V and 0 bases from J, the junction contained 11 bases not matched to a gene. The CDR3 sequence is CASSFTTSSGYSYEQYF. DNA of the CDR3: TGTGCCAGCAGCTTCACCACTTCTAGCGGTTACTCCTACGAGCAGTACTTC.

The sample holds one count of this clone. The chain carries TRBV5-1 and TRBJ2-1; 9 nucleotides line up with TRBD1. Germline lookup yields CDR1 SGHRS and CDR2 YFSETQ. CDR3 length equals 14 residues. V was clipped by 3 bases and J by 9 bases; unmatched bases: 7. The CDR3 DNA reads TGCGCCAGCAGCTCCCCGGACAGGGGTCCTGAGCAGTTCTTC. Amino acids: CASSSPDRGPEQFF.

The chain carries TRBV18 and TRBJ2-5; D not certain. Trimming left V 1 base short and J 5 bases short, with 8 bases between. Germline CDR1 and CDR2: KGHSH and LQKENI. The CDR3 covers 13 residues. The CDR3 region has the DNA TGTGCCAGCTCACCACTTGGTCGGGAGACCCAGTACTTC. Amino acids: CASSPLGRETQYF.

The chain links TRBV9 to TRBJ2-1; TRBD1 matches 10 bases. This CDR3 region has 18 residues. Germline CDR1 SGDLS, CDR2 YYNGEE. V shed 3 bases and J 8 bases; nucleotides not matched to a gene: 17. CDR3 residues: CASSGPGQGGIRRDEQFF. The CDR3, as DNA: TGTGCCAGCAGCGGGCCAGGACAGGGGGGGATTCGGCGGGATGAGCAGTTCTTC.

This clone was recorded once. This may come from a read error, since a much larger clone is one base off. The identical CDR3 is also encoded by other nucleotide sequences in the sample. The rearrangement uses TRBV7-9 and TRBJ1-1, with a tentative D call TRBD1 (5 bases). The CDR3 is 12 amino acids. V was shortened by 8 bases and J by 11 bases, with 18 bases between the two germline ends. Germline CDR1 SEHNR, CDR2 FQNEAQ (reference sequence). The chain's CDR3 is CASRGQGGWAFF. CDR3 nucleotide sequence: TGTGCCAGCCGCGGGCAGGGAGGTTGGGCTTTCTTT.

The chain employs TRBV4-1 and TRBJ2-7, with a weak D call TRBD2 (5 bases). The end of the DNA is better explained by TRBJ2-5, so the J call may be wrong. The CDR3 covers 16 residues. Germline lookup yields CDR1 MGHRA and CDR2 YSYEKL. In DNA, the CDR3 is TGCGCCAGCAGCCAAGCCCCTTCCGGGATTGGAGAGACCCAGTACTTC. Its protein product is CASSQAPSGIGETQYF.

This chain connects TRBV21-1 to TRBJ2-4. TRBV21-1 is marked as a pseudogene. CDR3 length: 15 residues. DNA for the CDR3: TGTGCCAGCAGCATGAAGAACGGATGCAAAAACATTCAGTACTTC. Amino acid sequence: CASSMKNGCKNIQYF.

The rearrangement links TRBV6-6 to TRBJ1-1; unclear D gene. Trimming shortened V by 4 bases and J by 7 bases, and 7 bases separated the two germline ends. This CDR3 region has 11 residues. Germline V lookup: CDR1 MNHNY, CDR2 SVGAGI (reference sequence). CDR3: CASSLLVEAFF. Written as DNA, the CDR3 is TGTGCCAGCAGTTTACTCGTTGAAGCTTTCTTT.

J is TRBJ2-7 and V is TRBV6-6; no firm D call. Germline V gene data show CDR1 as MNHNY and CDR2 as SVGAGI (reference sequence). Trimming stripped 5 bases from V and 5 bases from J, with 7 bases between. The CDR3 has 11 residues. CDR3 loop: CASSRRDEQYF. The DNA for the CDR3 is TGTGCCAGCAGTCGTCGGGACGAGCAGTACTTC.

The gene calls are TRBV28 and TRBJ1-5; D is possibly TRBD1 (5 bases). The length of the CDR3 is 14 residues. Germline V gene data show CDR1 as MDHEN and CDR2 as SYDVKM. V gave up 8 bases and J gave up 8 bases, with 19 bases separating them. CDR3 in DNA: TGTGCCAGCTCCGGGACCCAGGGATCGGAGCCCCAGCATTTT. This gives the protein CASSGTQGSEPQHF.

The genes are TRBV9 and TRBJ2-1; 7 bases align to TRBD2. The CDR3 loop spans 13 amino acids. CDR1 SGDLS and CDR2 YYNGEE come from the germline V gene. The J segment lost 1 base and the V segment lost 7 bases, leaving 2 bases of the junction unmatched. CDR3 DNA sequence: TGTGCCAGCGGGAGGGATTCCTACAATGAGCAGTTCTTC. Amino acids: CASGRDSYNEQFF.

This clone turned up a few times. Here the CDR3 reads CASRTGYSGEQYF. DNA for the CDR3: TGTGCCAGCAGGACGGGATATTCGGGCGAGCAGTACTTC. This chain joins TRBV6-5 and TRBJ2-7, with D tentatively TRBD2 (5 bases). Germline V lookup: CDR1 MNHEY, CDR2 SVGAGI. This CDR3 spans 13 amino acids. V lost 6 bases to trimming and J lost 6 bases, with 15 bases between them.

The genes are TRBV6-5 and TRBJ2-7; tentative D call: TRBD2 (6 bases). V shed 4 bases and J shed 0 bases, with 13 bases lying between them. Per the germline V gene, CDR1 is MNHEY and CDR2 is SVGAGI. The CDR3 is 15 residues long. The CDR3 region is CASSWGDLDSYEQYF. The CDR3 coding sequence is TGTGCCAGCAGTTGGGGGGACCTAGACTCCTACGAGCAGTACTTC.

In its sample, this clone was seen a few times. The rearrangement uses TRBV10-2 and TRBJ1-4, with D maybe TRBD1 (6 bases). CDR1 WSHSY and CDR2 SAAADI come from the germline V gene. With 0 bases removed from V and 7 bases from J, the gap between germline ends came to 12 bases. The CDR3 runs to 15 residues. CDR3 DNA sequence: TGCGCCAGCAGTGAGTCGGAGGCAGGGGTTGAAAAACTGTTTTTT. It translates to CASSESEAGVEKLFF.

V and J are TRBV28 and TRBJ1-5; D is unresolved. The CDR3 has 17 amino acids. The V end lost 1 base, the J end lost 1 base, and 14 bases lay between the germline ends. Per the germline V gene, CDR1 is MDHEN and CDR2 is SYDVKM. This CDR3 reads CASSLFPNLRSNQPQHF. DNA of the CDR3: TGTGCCAGCAGTTTATTCCCCAACCTTAGGAGCAATCAGCCCCAGCATTTT.

V gene TRBV27 combines with J gene TRBJ2-1, with D maybe TRBD1 (7 bases). The germline gives CDR1 MNHEY, CDR2 SMNVEV (reference sequence). V was clipped by 3 bases and J by 3 bases, with 12 bases between them. The CDR3 extends over 15 amino acids. The CDR3 DNA sequence: TGTGCCAGCAGTTTCGTTCAGGGGGGCTACAATGAGCAGTTCTTC. It is translated as CASSFVQGGYNEQFF.

The chain combines TRBV19 with TRBJ2-1; 10 bases map to TRBD1. This CDR3 is 15 amino acids long. The junction had 11 bases not matched to a gene; V was cut back by 9 bases and J by 6 bases. Germline values: CDR1 LNHDA, CDR2 SQIVND (reference sequence). Written as DNA, the CDR3 is TGTGCCAGCGCCTCCGGGACAGGGGATTCCAATGAGCAGTTCTTC. Translating gives CASASGTGDSNEQFF.

The chain has TRBV5-6 and TRBJ2-2; 7 positions match TRBD2. V shed 4 bases and J 5 bases; nucleotides not matched to a gene: 14. The CDR3 totals 17 residues. CDR1 SGHDT and CDR2 YYEEEE come from the germline V gene. Here the CDR3 DNA reads TGTGCCAGCAGCCCAAAAGGGCGGGAGCGTAATACCGGGGAGCTGTTTTTT. Translation: CASSPKGRERNTGELFF.

V usage is TRBV20-1 and J usage is TRBJ2-5; D might be TRBD2 (6 bases). The CDR3 runs 11 residues. V was clipped by 7 bases and J by 5 bases, with 11 bases between them. Germline V CDR1 and CDR2: DFQATT, SNEGSKA (reference sequence). For the CDR3, the DNA is TGCAGTGTGTATGGGGGGGAGACCCAGTACTTC. Its protein is CSVYGGETQYF.

The chain couples TRBV4-3 to TRBJ2-5; 14 nucleotides match TRBD2. Judging by the DNA end, TRBJ2-7 fits better; the J call may be wrong. From germline, CDR1 is LGHNA and CDR2 YSLEER. CDR3 length: 18 amino acids. The CDR3 is CASSQDPGLAGASYEQYF. The CDR3 DNA is TGCGCCAGCAGCCAGGATCCGGGACTAGCGGGAGCCTCCTACGAGCAGTACTTC.

J is TRBJ2-1 and V is TRBV6-5; D not certain. V lost 5 bases to trimming and J lost 6 bases, with 11 bases between them. The CDR3 extends over 13 amino acids. Germline V gene sequence: CDR1 MNHEY, CDR2 SVGAGI. CDR3 protein: CASSTGHFNEQFF. CDR3 in DNA: TGTGCCAGCAGTACCGGCCATTTCAATGAGCAGTTCTTC.

The gene calls are TRBV25-1 and TRBJ2-2, with D possibly matching TRBD2 (5 bases). This CDR3 comprises 15 residues. V lost 4 bases and J 7 bases, leaving 16 bases between the germline ends. The germline gives CDR1 MGHDK, CDR2 SYGVNS. This chain's CDR3 is CASSGPGKGGGELFF. CDR3 in DNA: TGTGCCAGCAGTGGGCCGGGGAAAGGAGGCGGGGAGCTGTTTTTT.

The rearrangement joins TRBV14 to TRBJ2-1; D gene unclear. Trimming pared 0 bases from V and 4 bases from J, leaving 4 bases between. CDR1 is SGHDN and CDR2 is FVKESK in the germline V gene. The CDR3 runs to 13 residues. The CDR3 sequence is CASSQEGYNEQFF. In DNA form, the CDR3 reads TGTGCCAGCAGCCAAGAAGGGTACAATGAGCAGTTCTTC.

The chain carries TRBV5-1 and TRBJ2-3, with D possibly TRBD2 on 5 matching bases. CDR3 length equals 15 residues. Germline CDR1 and CDR2: SGHRS and YFSETQ. With 0 bases removed from V and 2 bases from J, the gap between germline ends came to 10 bases. CDR3 bases: TGCGCCAGCAGCTTGGATCTAGCCTCCACAGATACGCAGTATTTT. Amino acid sequence: CASSLDLASTDTQYF.